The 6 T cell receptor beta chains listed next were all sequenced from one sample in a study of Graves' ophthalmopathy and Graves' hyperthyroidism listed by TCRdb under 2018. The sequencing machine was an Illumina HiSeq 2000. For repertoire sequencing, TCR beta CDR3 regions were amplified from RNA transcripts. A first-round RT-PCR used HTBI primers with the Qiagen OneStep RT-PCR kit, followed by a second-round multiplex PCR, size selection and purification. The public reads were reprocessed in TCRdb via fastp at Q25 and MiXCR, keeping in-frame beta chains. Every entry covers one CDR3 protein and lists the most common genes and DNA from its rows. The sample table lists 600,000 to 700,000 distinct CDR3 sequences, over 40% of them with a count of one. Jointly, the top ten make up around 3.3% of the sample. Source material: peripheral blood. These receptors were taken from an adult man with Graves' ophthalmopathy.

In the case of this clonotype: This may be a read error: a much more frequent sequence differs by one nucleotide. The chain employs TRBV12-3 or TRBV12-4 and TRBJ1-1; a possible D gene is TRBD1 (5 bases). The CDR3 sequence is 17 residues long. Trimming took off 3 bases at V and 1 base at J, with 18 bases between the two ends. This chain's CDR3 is CASSFGDAGRPNTEAFF. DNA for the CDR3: TGTGCCAGCAGTTTTGGGGACGCGGGGCGGCCGAACACTGAAGCTTTCTTT.

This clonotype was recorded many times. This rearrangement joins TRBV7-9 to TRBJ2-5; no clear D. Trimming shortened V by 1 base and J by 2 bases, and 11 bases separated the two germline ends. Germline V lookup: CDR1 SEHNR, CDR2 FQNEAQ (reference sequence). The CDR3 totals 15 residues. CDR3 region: CASSLVAEWQETQYF. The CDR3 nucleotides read TGTGCCAGCAGCTTAGTGGCGGAGTGGCAAGAGACCCAGTACTTC.

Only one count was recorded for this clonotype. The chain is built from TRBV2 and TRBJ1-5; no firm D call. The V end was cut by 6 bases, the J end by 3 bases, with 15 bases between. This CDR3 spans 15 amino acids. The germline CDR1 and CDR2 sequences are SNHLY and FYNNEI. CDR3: CASREREVLNQPQHF. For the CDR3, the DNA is TGTGCCAGCAGGGAAAGGGAGGTCCTCAATCAGCCCCAGCATTTT.

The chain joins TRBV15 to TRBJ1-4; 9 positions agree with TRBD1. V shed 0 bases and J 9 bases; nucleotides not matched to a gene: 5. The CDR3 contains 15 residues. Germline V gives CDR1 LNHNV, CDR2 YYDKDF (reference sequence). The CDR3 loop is CATSREFGTGKKLFF. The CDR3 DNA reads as TGTGCCACCAGCAGAGAGTTCGGGACAGGGAAAAAACTGTTTTTT.

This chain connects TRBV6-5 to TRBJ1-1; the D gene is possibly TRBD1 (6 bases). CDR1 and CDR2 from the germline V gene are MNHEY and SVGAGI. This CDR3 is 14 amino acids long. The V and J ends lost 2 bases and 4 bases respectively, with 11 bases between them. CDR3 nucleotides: TGTGCCAGCAGTTACAGAGGGGGGGCCACTGAAGCTTTCTTT. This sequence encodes CASSYRGGATEAFF.

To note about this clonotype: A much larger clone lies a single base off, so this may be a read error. Here the CDR3 reads CASTPRVGSTEAFF. Here the CDR3 DNA reads TGTGCCAGTACCCCCCGAGTGGGAAGCACTGAAGCTTTCTTT. V gene TRBV19 combines with J gene TRBJ1-1; D gene ambiguous. Germline CDR1 reads LNHDA; CDR2 reads SQIVND (reference sequence). There are 14 residues in the CDR3. V lost 7 bases to trimming and J lost 4 bases, with 16 bases between them.